This T cell receptor beta chain was captured by sequencing in a study of post-analysis software for immune sequencing data. Background on the study: Relapsing-remitting, secondary progressive and progressive-relapsing forms of multiple sclerosis all featured among disease courses. Study outcomes and limitations: Analysis by F measure revealed that same-batch samples clustered strongly together. Several TRBV segments occurring more often in patients than controls included TRBV5-6, TRBV5-1 and TRBV20-1. The study found significantly lower normalized Chao1 diversity in multiple sclerosis patients than in controls.

Germline CDR1 SGHRS, CDR2 YFSETQ. The CDR3 extends over 13 amino acids. Note on this clonotype: As yet, its antigen is unknown.

Prepared TCR beta cDNA libraries contained unique molecular identifiers. Input populations of roughly 0.9 to 10 million T cells gave rise to approximately 500,000 cDNA molecules. MiXCR was run by TCRdb on the PCR reads, yielding one entry per CDR3 protein. The repertoire holds hundreds of thousands of distinct CDR3 sequences, with around 53% as singletons. Sequenced sample: blood. The rearrangement uses TRBV5-1 and TRBJ2-7; D is undetermined. Judging by the DNA end, TRBJ2-1 fits better; the J call may be wrong. The clonotype was recovered from a girl under 18 with multiple sclerosis. CDR3 amino acids: CASSLGVNNEQFF. The CDR3 nucleotides read TGCGCCAGCAGCTTGGGGGTCAACAATGAGCAGTTCTTC.